Each of the 25 T cell receptor beta chains below was sequenced from the same sample in a study of EBV T-cell therapy then PD-1 blockade in nasopharyngeal carcinoma. Treatment: AdE1-LMPpoly-expanded autologous EBV-specific T-cell therapy followed by anti-PD-1 nivolumab. The protocol was immunoSEQ multiplex PCR, while the TCRdb copy is restricted to in-frame clones and leaves out a portion. The data hold 15,000 to 20,000 clones, with approximately 88% observed a single time. These receptors are not linked to any known antigen. Sequences were derived from CD8+ T cells from blood, sampled at day 0 from a patient whose treatment included autologous EBV-specific T cells and nivolumab. The receptors here all came from a man aged 40-50 years with nasopharyngeal carcinoma.

Relative to its sample, this clone is medium-sized. The chain joins TRBV28 to TRBJ2-2, with D perhaps TRBD1 (6 bases). The CDR3 length is 14 residues. Trimming took 5 bases from V and 7 from J, leaving 14 bases between them. CDR1 and CDR2 (germline): MDHEN, SYDVKM. The CDR3 reads CASSLEGQYGELFF. CDR3 nucleotide sequence: TGTGCCAGCAGTCTCGAAGGACAGTACGGGGAGCTGTTTTTT.

The V and J genes are TRBV5-5 and TRBJ2-7; 10 positions agree with TRBD2. The CDR3 totals 18 residues. The germline V gene has CDR1 SGHKS and CDR2 YYEKEE (reference sequence). J gave up 2 bases and V 0 bases, and 11 bases lay outside the gene matches. The CDR3 here is CASSLERGVAGGTYEQYF. For the CDR3, the DNA is TGTGCCAGCAGCTTGGAACGTGGAGTAGCGGGGGGCACCTACGAGCAGTACTTC. Combining the CDR3 with reference TRBV5-5 and TRBJ2-7 gives the whole variable domain DAGVTQSPTHLIKTRGQQVTLRCSPISGHKSVSWYQQVLGQGPQFIFQYYEKEERGRGNFPDRFSARQFPNYSSELNVNALLLGDSALYLCASSLERGVAGGTYEQYFGPGTRLTVT.

This chain links TRBV6-2 or TRBV6-3 with TRBJ1-2; D is uncertain. V lost 0 bases and J 8 bases, leaving 10 bases between the germline ends. Germline-derived CDR1 and CDR2 are MNHEY and SVGEGT. This CDR3 spans 13 amino acids. The CDR3 nucleotides read TGTGCCAGCAGTTACTCAGAGGGAGTAGGCTACACCTTC. This translates into CASSYSEGVGYTF.

V usage is TRBV29-1 and J usage is TRBJ2-7, with D tentatively TRBD1 or TRBD2 (5 bases each). Germline V gene sequence: CDR1 SQVTM, CDR2 ANQGSEA. CDR3 length: 14 residues. V was pared by 7 bases and J by 2 bases, with 18 bases between. CDR3 sequence: CSAVGRDPPYEQYF. The CDR3 bases are TGCAGCGCCGTTGGCAGGGACCCCCCCTACGAGCAGTACTTC.

The chain employs TRBV7-6 and TRBJ2-5; TRBD2 matches 11 bases. V was pared by 2 bases and J by 5 bases, with 4 bases of the junction left unmatched. The length of the CDR3 is 15 residues. CDR1 and CDR2 from the germline V gene are SGHVS and FNYEAQ. CDR3 DNA: TGTGCCAGCAGCTTATATAGCGGGGGGGGTGAGACCCAGTACTTC. It specifies CASSLYSGGGETQYF. The whole variable domain, remainder taken from reference TRBV7-6 and TRBJ2-5, is GAGVSQSPRYKVTKRGQDVALRCDPISGHVSLYWYRQALGQGPEFLTYFNYEAQQDKSGLPNDRFSAERPEGSISTLTIQRTEQRDSAMYRCASSLYSGGGETQYFGPGTRLLVL.

V and J are TRBV30 and TRBJ2-3; tentative D call: TRBD1 (6 bases). The CDR3 covers 15 residues. Deletions cut 0 bases from V and 5 bases from J, with 15 bases between. CDR1 is GTSNPN, CDR2 SVGIG, per germline (reference sequence). The CDR3 bases are TGTGCCTGGAGTGTACGGGACACGATAAGAGATACGCAGTATTTT. The encoded protein is CAWSVRDTIRDTQYF. Supplemented by reference TRBV30 and TRBJ2-3, the full variable domain reads SQTIHQWPATLVQPVGSPLSLECTVEGTSNPNLYWYRQAAGRGLQLLFYSVGIGQISSEVPQNLSASRPQDRQFILSSKKLLLSDSGFYLCAWSVRDTIRDTQYFGPGTRLTVL.

This clone was detected only once. The rearrangement uses TRBV7-9 and TRBJ1-6; D possibly corresponds to TRBD1 (5 bases). Looked up from germline, CDR1 is SEHNR and CDR2 is FQNEAQ (reference sequence). This CDR3 comprises 16 residues. V lost 5 bases, J lost 2 bases, and 13 bases lay in between. CDR3 nucleotides: TGTGCCAGCAGCCACGGGAGGGACCCCTATAATTCACCCCTCCACTTT. This gives the protein CASSHGRDPYNSPLHF. Using reference TRBV7-9 and TRBJ1-6 for the parts outside the CDR3, the full variable domain is DTGVSQNPRHKITKRGQNVTFRCDPISEHNRLYWYRQTLGQGPEFLTYFQNEAQLEKSRLLSDRFSAERPKGSFSTLEIQRTEQGDSAMYLCASSHGRDPYNSPLHFGNGTRLTVT.

The V call is TRBV4-3, the J call TRBJ1-5; D is unclear. Trimming took 0 bases from V and 1 from J, leaving 13 bases between them. The CDR3 totals 17 residues. Germline CDR1 and CDR2: LGHNA and YSLEER. The CDR3 spells CASSQDLLGVSNQPQHF. The CDR3 region has the DNA TGCGCCAGCAGCCAAGATTTGTTAGGAGTCAGCAATCAGCCCCAGCATTTT.

This clone was found a few times. This chain links TRBV7-9 with TRBJ1-2, with D perhaps TRBD1 (5 bases). Germline lookup yields CDR1 SEHNR and CDR2 FQNEAQ (reference sequence). Trimming took off 0 bases at V and 8 bases at J, with 13 bases between the two ends. This CDR3 comprises 14 residues. The CDR3 region has the DNA TGTGCCAGCAGCTTAGCGCCAGGGAAGCACGGCTACACCTTC. Protein sequence: CASSLAPGKHGYTF.

The V call is TRBV25-1, the J call TRBJ1-6; D gene ambiguous. The CDR3 extends over 12 amino acids. V dropped 1 base and J dropped 12 bases, with 7 bases sitting between them. The V gene's germline CDR1 is MGHDK and CDR2 SYGVNS. This chain's CDR3 is CASSESWIPLHF. Written as DNA, the CDR3 is TGTGCCAGCAGTGAATCTTGGATACCCCTCCACTTT. Full variable domain (missing parts from reference TRBV25-1 and TRBJ1-6): EADIYQTPRYLVIGTGKKITLECSQTMGHDKMYWYQQDPGMELHLIHYSYGVNSTEKGDLSSESTVSRIRTEHFPLTLESARPSHTSQYLCASSESWIPLHFGNGTRLTVT.

V is TRBV13 and J is TRBJ1-1, with D uncertain. CDR3 length equals 13 residues. The ends were cut back, 7 bases at V and 1 base at J, with 10 bases in the middle. The germline V gene encodes CDR1 PRHDT and CDR2 FYEKMQ (reference sequence). The CDR3, as DNA: TGTGCCAGCACGGTGGCGGAGAACACTGAAGCTTTCTTT. As protein: CASTVAENTEAFF.

This clone was picked up one time. The chain recombines TRBV27 with TRBJ1-1; D is possibly TRBD1 (5 bases). V shed 3 bases and J shed 3 bases, with 8 bases lying between them. This CDR3 has 13 residues. The V gene's germline CDR1 is MNHEY and CDR2 SMNVEV (reference sequence). Here the CDR3 DNA reads TGTGCCAGCAGTTTCCGGGGGTACACTGAAGCTTTCTTT. It translates to CASSFRGYTEAFF.

The chain employs TRBV5-1 and TRBJ1-2; D is unresolved. V was cut by 1 base and J by 6 bases, with 7 bases left in between. CDR1 is SGHRS and CDR2 is YFSETQ in the germline V gene. The CDR3 extends over 12 amino acids. The chain's CDR3 is CASSLYRDGYTF. The CDR3 coding sequence is TGCGCCAGCAGCTTGTATCGGGATGGCTACACCTTC.

The chain has TRBV5-5 and TRBJ2-2, with D unresolved. This CDR3 comprises 14 residues. Germline CDR1 is SGHKS and CDR2 is YYEKEE (reference sequence). Trimming took off 3 bases at V and 8 bases at J, with 14 bases between the two ends. Here the CDR3 DNA reads TGTGCCAGCAGCTGGATGGACCCAGCTGGGGAGCTGTTTTTT. It yields the protein CASSWMDPAGELFF.

This clone was detected a few times. J is TRBJ1-5 and V is TRBV6-2 or TRBV6-3, with TRBD1 as a possible D gene (5 bases). The germline V gene encodes CDR1 MNHEY and CDR2 SVGEGT. V lost 6 bases, J lost 2 bases, and 14 bases lay in between. This CDR3 has 15 amino acids. In nucleotides, the CDR3 is TGTGCCAGCAGCCTTTCCCGGGACGGCAATCAGCCCCAGCATTTT. Its translation is CASSLSRDGNQPQHF.

The chain employs TRBV9 and TRBJ2-7, with D unresolved. Germline V gene lookup returns CDR1 SGDLS and CDR2 YYNGEE. The CDR3 spans 13 residues. Trimming pared 3 bases from V and 2 bases from J, leaving 9 bases between. Written as DNA, the CDR3 is TGTGCCAGCAGCGCCGGCGGAACCTACGAGCAGTACTTC. Its protein product is CASSAGGTYEQYF.

This rearrangement joins TRBV19 to TRBJ2-3; 10 bases are shared with TRBD1. The J segment lost 5 bases and the V segment lost 3 bases, leaving 8 bases of the junction unmatched. Germline-derived CDR1 and CDR2 are LNHDA and SQIVND (reference sequence). The CDR3 consists of 16 residues. The CDR3 DNA reads as TGTGCCAGTAGTATTCGACAGGGGGCATGGCAAGATACGCAGTATTTT. Protein: CASSIRQGAWQDTQYF.

The rearrangement uses TRBV10-3 and TRBJ1-1; TRBD1 might be the D (5 bases). Trimming pared 3 bases from V and 3 bases from J, leaving 11 bases between. This CDR3 region has 14 residues. The germline V gene has CDR1 ENHRY and CDR2 SYGVKD. This CDR3 reads CAISDPGGDTEAFF. In DNA form, the CDR3 reads TGTGCCATCAGTGATCCCGGGGGGGACACTGAAGCTTTCTTT.

V usage is TRBV19 and J usage is TRBJ2-3; D gene ambiguous. Germline lookup yields CDR1 LNHDA and CDR2 SQIVND (reference sequence). The CDR3 has 15 residues. V lost 0 bases, J lost 3 bases, and 10 bases lay in between. CDR3 nucleotide sequence: TGTGCCAGTAGTATAGAAGGGTTCCGGACAGATACGCAGTATTTT. Its translation is CASSIEGFRTDTQYF.

V is TRBV2 and J is TRBJ1-1, with D unclear. Looked up from germline, CDR1 is SNHLY and CDR2 is FYNNEI. This CDR3 is built from 14 residues. Trimming removed 1 base from V and 4 bases from J, with 10 bases in between. CDR3 nucleotide sequence: TGTGCCAGCAGTGAAGGGCCCCTGGCCACTGAAGCTTTCTTT. Translating it yields CASSEGPLATEAFF.

This clone was seen only once. The genes are TRBV2 and TRBJ2-1; D gene unclear. CDR3 length equals 12 residues. CDR1 is SNHLY and CDR2 is FYNNEI in the germline V gene. V lost 6 bases and J 8 bases, leaving 11 bases between the germline ends. The CDR3 region has the DNA TGTGCCAGCAGCCCTGGATCTGATGAGCAGTTCTTC. Residues: CASSPGSDEQFF. The full variable domain, with the rest looked up from reference TRBV2 and TRBJ2-1, is EPEVTQTPSHQVTQMGQEVILRCVPISNHLYFYWYRQILGQKVEFLVSFYNNEISEKSEIFDDQFSVERPDGSNFTLKIRSTKLEDSAMYFCASSPGSDEQFFGPGTRLTVL.

The rearrangement joins TRBV7-9 to TRBJ1-1; D is unresolved. With 5 bases removed from V and 1 base from J, the gap between germline ends came to 11 bases. This CDR3 has 14 residues. Germline CDR1 SEHNR, CDR2 FQNEAQ (reference sequence). CDR3 nucleotide sequence: TGTGCCAGCAGCCCCCCTGAGCGGAACACTGAAGCTTTCTTT. Translating it yields CASSPPERNTEAFF.

This chain uses TRBV9 with TRBJ2-3; 9 nucleotides match TRBD2. CDR1 is SGDLS and CDR2 is YYNGEE in the germline V gene. V lost 0 bases to trimming and J lost 6 bases; unmatched junction nucleotides: 11. CDR3 length equals 17 residues. The CDR3 is CASSVVFGGGADDTQYF. Here the CDR3 DNA reads TGTGCCAGCAGCGTAGTGTTTGGCGGGGGGGCCGATGATACGCAGTATTTT. Supplemented by reference TRBV9 and TRBJ2-3, the full variable domain reads DSGVTQTPKHLITATGQRVTLRCSPRSGDLSVYWYQQSLDQGLQFLIQYYNGEERAKGNILERFSAQQFPDLHSELNLSSLELGDSALYFCASSVVFGGGADDTQYFGPGTRLTVL.

This clone has a handful of counts. The chain links TRBV27 to TRBJ1-2; D is undetermined. V lost 2 bases to trimming and J lost 4 bases, with 11 bases between them. The CDR3 sequence is 14 residues long. Germline V gene lookup returns CDR1 MNHEY and CDR2 SMNVEV (reference sequence). CDR3 protein: CASSLAVGVYGYTF. The CDR3 DNA follows: TGTGCCAGCAGTTTAGCTGTAGGCGTCTATGGCTACACCTTC.

There are a few counts of this clone. The gene calls are TRBV14 and TRBJ1-6; TRBD1 aligns across 7 bases. The CDR3 has 14 residues. CDR1 SGHDN and CDR2 FVKESK come from the germline V gene. The V gene end was trimmed by 4 bases and the J gene end by 7 bases; junction bases not matched to a gene: 4. Written as DNA, the CDR3 is TGTGCCAGCAGCCTAGGGGGCTTGAATTCACCCCTCCACTTT. It is translated as CASSLGGLNSPLHF.